The text below deals with one TCR beta chain. This sample stems from a study of blood T cell repertoires in COVID-19. Study-level background: PBMCs, B-cell-depleted T cells, or T cells provided the cDNA or gDNA that made up the material.

Clones were read by immunoSEQ multiplex PCR, and TCRdb kept only the in-frame ones, dropping some. The table shows some 220,000 clones, with around 80% occurring only once. In germline, CDR1 is SGHNT, CDR2 YYREEE (reference sequence). The CDR3 spans 14 residues. With 3 bases clipped from V and 10 bases from J, the junction kept 2 bases outside the gene matches. The chain links TRBV5-4 to TRBJ2-1; 15 bases align to TRBD2. Material for sequencing was peripheral blood. The TCR originated in a woman in her 70s with acute or convalescent COVID-19. In DNA form, the CDR3 reads TGTGCCAGCAGCTCGGGGACTAGCGGGGGGGAGCAGTTCTTC. Amino acid sequence: CASSSGTSGGEQFF.